This is a list of T cell receptor beta chains from one sample in a study of multiple sclerosis patients with progressive multifocal leukoencephalopathy. Method: immunoSEQ multiplex PCR; TCRdb's copy keeps in-frame clones and lacks some. Counted here are fewer than 35,000 clones, around nine tenths occurring once; the ten biggest clones make up about 1.5%. The sequenced sample was PBMCs. The receptors here all came from a human donor with multiple sclerosis. The conserved cysteine and the conserved F or W are not part of the CDR3 here. A D gene is named only where the DNA matches it firmly.

cdr3_aa | v_call | d_call | j_call
ASSSTTNTLYGYT | TRBV7-2 | - | TRBJ1-2
ASSGPGRGRPTQY | TRBV2 | - | TRBJ2-5
ASSKGADEQY | TRBV28 | TRBD1 | -
ATSLDSTFNEKLF | TRBV15 | - | TRBJ1-4
ASKPGTAHSYEQY | TRBV18 | TRBD1 | TRBJ2-7
ASSYVGDPNEQY | TRBV6-5 | - | TRBJ2-7
SVEVVDRGYGYT | TRBV29-1 | TRBD1 | TRBJ1-2
ASSQDVHPSGTEAF | TRBV4-3 | - | TRBJ1-1
ASSLVYPPREQF | TRBV28 | - | TRBJ2-1
AWSADLSLIRNEQY | TRBV30 | - | TRBJ2-7
ASKRGQGPGAF | TRBV2 | - | TRBJ1-1
ASSVGGANEQY | TRBV2 | TRBD2 | -
ASSLLPPGPGSGANVLT | TRBV28 | - | TRBJ2-6
ASSPQGSSYEQY | TRBV19 | - | TRBJ2-7
ASSPNTQLAGGDNEQF | TRBV11-3 | TRBD2 | TRBJ2-1
ASSFGPRQQQETQY | TRBV5-6 | - | TRBJ2-5
ASSPWPGAENTIY | TRBV5-1 | - | TRBJ1-3
ASSKGQGEPEAF | TRBV21-1 | - | TRBJ1-1
ASSSLSGTFDEQF | TRBV28 | - | TRBJ2-1
ASSPSRGTGYEQY | TRBV28 | TRBD1 | -
ASSRDGTYEQY | TRBV7-9 | - | -
ASSPDVYEQY | TRBV7-9 | - | -
ASSTRSGETQY | TRBV27 | - | TRBJ2-5
AISQLAGVATGELF | TRBV10-3 | TRBD2 | TRBJ2-2
AWFRSGNTIY | TRBV30 | - | TRBJ1-3
ASSSWGLAGGPGELF | TRBV28 | TRBD2 | TRBJ2-2
ASSTLAGASNEQF | TRBV6-4 | TRBD2 | TRBJ2-1
ASSQELSGGLYNEQF | TRBV4-2 | TRBD2 | TRBJ2-1
ASDRSQDRAYYGYT | TRBV5-6 | - | TRBJ1-2
ASSPVGTSGPSEQY | TRBV9 | TRBD2 | TRBJ2-7
ASSEDRRAPNEQF | TRBV10-1 | - | TRBJ2-1
ASSIGFSGTNVLT | TRBV19 | - | TRBJ2-6
ASSLSGVATTDTQY | TRBV4-3 | - | TRBJ2-3
ASSLLSAGDYEQY | TRBV7-6 | TRBD2 | -
ASSPGPGRSYEQY | TRBV18 | TRBD2 | TRBJ2-7
ASSLGMVIAGTGELF | TRBV27 | - | TRBJ2-2
ASSYSVGGGTEAF | TRBV6-6 | - | TRBJ1-1
ASNIGQGATDTQY | TRBV28 | TRBD1 | TRBJ2-3
ASTRQGGDTEAF | TRBV6-1 | TRBD1 | TRBJ1-1
ASSRAPPGANTEAF | TRBV18 | - | TRBJ1-1
ASSRTGGNEKLF | TRBV5-5 | TRBD1 | TRBJ1-4
ASRERQGVNYGYT | TRBV6-4 | TRBD1 | TRBJ1-2
ASSPEREQTYNEQF | TRBV7-6 | - | TRBJ2-1
ASSLDRDMLDYGYT | TRBV28 | - | TRBJ1-2
ASSRGQGNVQY | TRBV6-5 | TRBD1 | TRBJ2-7
ASSLLPPQGEGYT | TRBV5-1 | - | TRBJ1-2
ASTLGGSSYNSPLH | TRBV28 | TRBD1 | TRBJ1-6
ASSQGNGISYEQY | TRBV4-3 | - | TRBJ2-7
AITPVLAGPTDTQY | TRBV10-3 | TRBD2 | TRBJ2-3
SAPENYGYT | TRBV20-1 | - | TRBJ1-2
ASSFARDNEQF | TRBV5-1 | - | TRBJ2-1
ASRAYPSSYEQY | TRBV2 | - | TRBJ2-7
AISESGGYGYT | TRBV10-3 | - | TRBJ1-2